These 14 T cell receptor beta chains came from one sample sequenced in a study of breast tumors, draining lymph nodes, adjacent tissues. Breast cancer patients provided tissue from their axillary draining lymph nodes. TCRdb reprocessed the multiplex PCR reads via MiXCR and lists one record per CDR3 protein. Here the sample spans 150,000 to 200,000 distinct CDR3 sequences, 30% to 35% being singletons. The sample taken for sequencing was axillary lymph node tissue. These receptor sequences come from a female donor with breast cancer. Some clones in this sample may be carry-over from other donors' samples.

To note about this clonotype: A much larger clone lies a single base off, so this may be a read error. The V call is TRBV6-6, the J call TRBJ2-5; unclear D gene. Germline values: CDR1 MNHNY, CDR2 SVGAGI (reference sequence). The CDR3 runs 12 residues. Trimming removed 6 bases at V and 3 bases at J, with 8 bases between. CDR3 region: CASRPMKETQYF. The CDR3 DNA reads TGTGCCAGCAGGCCAATGAAAGAGACCCAGTACTTC.

This clonotype was detected only once. Just one base apart from a much larger clone, this may be a read error. The V call is TRBV7-9, the J call TRBJ2-3; D remains unclear. V shed 8 bases and J shed 5 bases, with 23 bases lying between them. Germline V gene data show CDR1 as SEHNR and CDR2 as FQNEAQ (reference sequence). This CDR3 is built from 16 residues. In DNA, the CDR3 is TGTGCCAGCGCCCGAGAGGTGACTCCCGATAGAGATACGCAGTATTTT. It is translated as CASAREVTPDRDTQYF.

The chain couples TRBV20-1 to TRBJ1-1; D may be TRBD1 (5 bases). Per the germline V gene, CDR1 is DFQATT and CDR2 is SNEGSKA (reference sequence). CDR3 length: 13 amino acids. Between the trimmed V and J ends, which lost 1 base and 1 base, there was a span of 7 bases. The CDR3 region has the DNA TGCAGTGCTAGAGCGGGGGGGAACACTGAAGCTTTCTTT. Its protein product is CSARAGGNTEAFF.

Remarks on this clonotype: A junction boundary mismatches the germline segment, possibly from a read error. The chain has TRBV29-1 and TRBJ1-2; TRBD1 matches at 12 bases. Germline V gene sequence: CDR1 SQVTM, CDR2 ANQGSEA. CDR3 length: 11 residues. CDR3 coding DNA: TGTAGCGGGACAGGGGGCAGGGGCTACACCTTC. Translation gives CSGTGGRGYTF.

V usage is TRBV28 and J usage is TRBJ1-2, with 8 positions matching TRBD1. J lost 8 bases, V lost 5 bases, and 7 bases had no gene match. This CDR3 comprises 13 residues. The germline CDR1 and CDR2 sequences are MDHEN and SYDVKM. CDR3 loop: CASSQTGVFGYTF. Here the CDR3 DNA reads TGTGCCAGCAGTCAGACAGGGGTGTTCGGCTACACCTTC.

This clonotype was observed a handful of times. The CDR3 spells CASSQTQGFTYNEQFF. CDR3 bases: TGTGCCAGCAGCCAAACACAGGGTTTTACCTACAATGAGCAGTTCTTC. This rearrangement joins TRBV3-2 to TRBJ2-1; the table names TRBD1, a call not compared with the DNA. TRBV3-2 represents a pseudogene. The CDR3 extends over 16 amino acids.

The chain couples TRBV10-1 to TRBJ1-4, with D uncertain. Germline V lookup: CDR1 WNHNN, CDR2 SYGVQD (reference sequence). This CDR3 comprises 12 residues. The V and J ends lost 3 bases and 12 bases respectively, with 11 bases between them. The CDR3 region has the DNA TGCGCCAGCAGTGAACTAAGGCGGGAACTGTTTTTT. Its protein is CASSELRRELFF.

The V call is TRBV10-3, the J call TRBJ1-3; unclear D gene. The V gene's germline CDR1 is ENHRY and CDR2 SYGVKD. The CDR3 is 13 amino acids. V lost 10 bases to trimming and J lost 5 bases, with 15 bases between them. The CDR3 nucleotides are TGTGCCAGCAGCCCAGTAGGGAGAAACACCATATATTTT. It codes for CASSPVGRNTIYF.

The gene calls are TRBV5-1 and TRBJ1-1; D unresolved. The germline V and J ends were trimmed by 3 bases and 1 base, with 16 bases remaining between them. This CDR3 spans 16 amino acids. Germline lookup yields CDR1 SGHRS and CDR2 YFSETQ. The CDR3 region has the DNA TGCGCCAGCAGCTCTGCCTATGTAGCGGGGAACACTGAAGCTTTCTTT. Protein sequence: CASSSAYVAGNTEAFF. The variable domain in full, completed from reference TRBV5-1 and TRBJ1-1, reads KAGVTQTPRYLIKTRGQQVTLSCSPISGHRSVSWYQQTPGQGLQFLFEYFSETQRNKGNFPGRFSGRQFSNSRSEMNVSTLELGDSALYLCASSSAYVAGNTEAFFGQGTRLTVV.

As to this clonotype: A much larger clone lies a single base off, so this may be a read error. The V gene is TRBV20-1, the J gene TRBJ2-7, with 9 bases matching TRBD1. The V segment lost 3 bases and the J segment 6 bases; nucleotides outside the gene matches: 9. Germline values: CDR1 DFQATT, CDR2 SNEGSKA (reference sequence). The CDR3 runs to 14 residues. In DNA, the CDR3 is TGCAGTGCTAGTAAGGGACAGGGCCCCTTCGAGCAGTACTTC. Protein product: CSASKGQGPFEQYF.

In the case of this clonotype: A much larger clone differs by one base, so this may be a read error. The chain recombines TRBV27 with TRBJ1-6, with no clear D. The CDR3 has 16 amino acids. CDR1 and CDR2 (germline): MNHEY, SMNVEV (reference sequence). Trimming took off 3 bases at V and 9 bases at J, with 18 bases between the two ends. DNA for the CDR3: TGTGCCAGCAGTTTCTCCAGGACCTATCGGGGTTCACCCCTCCACTTT. As protein: CASSFSRTYRGSPLHF.

The chain recombines TRBV24-1 with TRBJ2-2; D is perhaps TRBD1 (6 bases). Germline CDR1 reads KGHDR; CDR2 reads SFDVKD. V lost 9 bases to trimming and J lost 2 bases, with 12 bases between them. The CDR3 contains 14 residues. The CDR3 DNA sequence: TGTGCCACCTCAGGCAGGGGTAACACCGGGGAGCTGTTTTTT. It specifies CATSGRGNTGELFF.

This clonotype was seen ten or more times. The rearrangement links TRBV7-9 to TRBJ2-5, with D perhaps TRBD2 (6 bases). The CDR3 extends over 16 amino acids. Germline CDR1 and CDR2: SEHNR and FQNEAQ (reference sequence). Trimming cost V 5 bases and J 2 bases, with 18 bases left between them. CDR3 sequence (DNA): TGTGCCAGCAGCGGAGTCTACGGGGACTTACAAGAGACCCAGTACTTC. This encodes CASSGVYGDLQETQYF.

This clonotype appeared a few times. This chain's CDR3 is CASSPGGWIEAFF. CDR3 sequence (DNA): TGTGCCAGCTCACCCGGGGGCTGGATTGAAGCTTTCTTT. The J gene is TRBJ1-1, the V gene TRBV18, with a possible D match to TRBD1 (6 bases). The ends were cut back, 3 bases at V and 7 bases at J, with 12 bases in the middle. Germline V CDR1 and CDR2: KGHSH, LQKENI. The CDR3 length is 13 residues.